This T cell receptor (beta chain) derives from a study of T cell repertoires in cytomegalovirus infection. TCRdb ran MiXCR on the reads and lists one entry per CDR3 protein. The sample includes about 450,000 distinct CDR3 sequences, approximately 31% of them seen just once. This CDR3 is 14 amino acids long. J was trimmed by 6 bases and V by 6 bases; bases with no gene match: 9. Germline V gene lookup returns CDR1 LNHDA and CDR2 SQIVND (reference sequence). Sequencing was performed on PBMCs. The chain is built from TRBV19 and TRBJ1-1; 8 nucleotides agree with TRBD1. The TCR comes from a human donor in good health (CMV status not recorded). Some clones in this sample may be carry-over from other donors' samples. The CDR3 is CASSSRGRAPEAFF. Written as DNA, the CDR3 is TGTGCCAGTAGCTCCAGGGGGCGCGCCCCTGAAGCTTTCTTT.